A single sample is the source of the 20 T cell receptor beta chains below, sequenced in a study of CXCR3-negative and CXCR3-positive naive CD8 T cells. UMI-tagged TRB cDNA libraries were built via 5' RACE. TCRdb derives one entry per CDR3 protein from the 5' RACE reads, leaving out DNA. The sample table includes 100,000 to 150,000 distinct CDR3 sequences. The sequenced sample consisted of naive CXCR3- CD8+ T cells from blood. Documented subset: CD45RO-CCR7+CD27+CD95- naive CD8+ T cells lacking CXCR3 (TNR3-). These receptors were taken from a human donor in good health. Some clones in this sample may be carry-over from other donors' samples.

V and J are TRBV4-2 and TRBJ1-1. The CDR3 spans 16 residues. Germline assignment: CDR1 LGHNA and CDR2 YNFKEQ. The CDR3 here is CASSQDPGQKNTEALF.

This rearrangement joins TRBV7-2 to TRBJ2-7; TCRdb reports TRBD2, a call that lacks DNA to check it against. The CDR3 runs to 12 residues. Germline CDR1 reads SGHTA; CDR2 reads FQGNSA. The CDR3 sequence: CASRGGAYEQYF. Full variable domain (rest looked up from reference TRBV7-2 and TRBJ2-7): GAGVSQSPSNKVTEKGKDVELRCDPISGHTALYWYRQSLGQGLEFLIYFQGNSAPDKSGLPSDRFSAERTGGSVSTLTIQRTQQEDSAVYLCASRGGAYEQYFGPGTRLTVT.

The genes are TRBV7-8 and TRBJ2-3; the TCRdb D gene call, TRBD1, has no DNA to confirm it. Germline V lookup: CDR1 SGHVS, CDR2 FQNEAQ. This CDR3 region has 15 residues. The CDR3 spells CASSLVVGQGDTQYF.

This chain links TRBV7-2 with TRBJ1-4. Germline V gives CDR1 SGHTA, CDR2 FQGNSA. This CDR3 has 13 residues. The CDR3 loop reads CASSLARGEKLFF. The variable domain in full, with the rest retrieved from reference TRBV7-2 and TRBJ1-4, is GAGVSQSPSNKVTEKGKDVELRCDPISGHTALYWYRQSLGQGLEFLIYFQGNSAPDKSGLPSDRFSAERTGGSVSTLTIQRTQQEDSAVYLCASSLARGEKLFFGSGTQLSVL.

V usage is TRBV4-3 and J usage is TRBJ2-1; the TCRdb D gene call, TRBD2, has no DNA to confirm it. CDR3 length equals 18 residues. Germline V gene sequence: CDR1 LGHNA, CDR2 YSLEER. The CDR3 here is CASSQDPPQGSSYNEQFF.

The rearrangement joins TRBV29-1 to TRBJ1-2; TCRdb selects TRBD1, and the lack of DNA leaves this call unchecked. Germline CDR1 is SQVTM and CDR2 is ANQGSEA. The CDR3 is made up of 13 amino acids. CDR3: CSVEHGTGQGYTF.

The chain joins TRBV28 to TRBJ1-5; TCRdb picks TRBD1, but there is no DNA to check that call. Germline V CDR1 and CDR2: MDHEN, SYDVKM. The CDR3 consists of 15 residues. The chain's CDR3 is CASSLGQGLRQPQHF.

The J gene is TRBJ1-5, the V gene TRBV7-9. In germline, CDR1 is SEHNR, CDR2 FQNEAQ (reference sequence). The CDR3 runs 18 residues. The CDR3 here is CASSLGPRETTYNQPQHF. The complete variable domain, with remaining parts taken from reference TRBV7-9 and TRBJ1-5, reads DTGVSQNPRHKITKRGQNVTFRCDPISEHNRLYWYRQTLGQGPEFLTYFQNEAQLEKSRLLSDRFSAERPKGSFSTLEIQRTEQGDSAMYLCASSLGPRETTYNQPQHFGDGTRLSIL.

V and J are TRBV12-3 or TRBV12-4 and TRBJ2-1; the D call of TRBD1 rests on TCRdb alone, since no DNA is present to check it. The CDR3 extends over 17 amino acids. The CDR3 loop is CASSLVGTGESYNEQFF.

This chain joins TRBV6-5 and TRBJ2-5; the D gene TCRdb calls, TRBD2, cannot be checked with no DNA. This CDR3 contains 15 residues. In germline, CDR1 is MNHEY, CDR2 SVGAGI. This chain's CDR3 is CASSPSRLAEETQYF.

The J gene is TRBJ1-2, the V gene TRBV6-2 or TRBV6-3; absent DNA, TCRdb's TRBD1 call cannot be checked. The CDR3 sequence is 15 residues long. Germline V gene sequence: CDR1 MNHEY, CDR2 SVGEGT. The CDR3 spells CASSFRDQGFYGYTF.

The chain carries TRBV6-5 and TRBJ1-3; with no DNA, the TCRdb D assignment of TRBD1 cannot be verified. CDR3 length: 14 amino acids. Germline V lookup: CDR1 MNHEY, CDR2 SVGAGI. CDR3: CASRAEGYGNTIYF.

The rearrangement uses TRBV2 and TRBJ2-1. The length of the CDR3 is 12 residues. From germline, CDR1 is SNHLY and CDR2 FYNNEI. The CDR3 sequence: CASSERYNEQFF.

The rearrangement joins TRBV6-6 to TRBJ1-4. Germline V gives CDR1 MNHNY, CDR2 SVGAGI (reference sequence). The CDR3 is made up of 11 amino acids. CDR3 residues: CASSTGREPEF.

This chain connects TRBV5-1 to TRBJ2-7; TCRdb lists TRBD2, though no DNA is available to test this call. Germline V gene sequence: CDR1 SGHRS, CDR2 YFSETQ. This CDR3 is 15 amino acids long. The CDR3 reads CASSLHETSPYEQYF.

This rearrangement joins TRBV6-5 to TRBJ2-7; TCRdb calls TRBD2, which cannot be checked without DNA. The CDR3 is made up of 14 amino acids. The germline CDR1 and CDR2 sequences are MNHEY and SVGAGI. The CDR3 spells CASRRYGGINEQYF.

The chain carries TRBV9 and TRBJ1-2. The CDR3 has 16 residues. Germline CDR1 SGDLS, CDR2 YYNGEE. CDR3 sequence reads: CASSVGVKGSNYGYTF.

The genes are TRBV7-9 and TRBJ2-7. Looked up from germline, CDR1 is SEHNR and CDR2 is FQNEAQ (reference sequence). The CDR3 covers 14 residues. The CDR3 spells CASSLGGASYEQYF.

CDR3 amino acids: CASSPAPGQSTYEQYF. The V gene is TRBV11-2, the J gene TRBJ2-7; without DNA, the TCRdb call of TRBD1 cannot be checked. Germline V lookup: CDR1 SGHAT, CDR2 FQNNGV. This CDR3 contains 16 residues.

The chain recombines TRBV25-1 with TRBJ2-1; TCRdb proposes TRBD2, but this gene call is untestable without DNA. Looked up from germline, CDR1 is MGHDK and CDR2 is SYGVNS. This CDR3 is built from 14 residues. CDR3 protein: CASSWLAGGHEQFF.